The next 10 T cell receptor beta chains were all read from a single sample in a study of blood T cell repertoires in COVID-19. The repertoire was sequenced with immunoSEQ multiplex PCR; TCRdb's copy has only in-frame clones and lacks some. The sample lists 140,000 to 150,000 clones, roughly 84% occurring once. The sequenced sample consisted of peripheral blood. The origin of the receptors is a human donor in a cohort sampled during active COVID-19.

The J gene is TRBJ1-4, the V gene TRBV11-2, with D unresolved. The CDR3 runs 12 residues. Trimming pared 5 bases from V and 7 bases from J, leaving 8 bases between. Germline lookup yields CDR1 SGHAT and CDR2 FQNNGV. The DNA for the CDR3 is TGTGCCAGCAGCCGCGGAGTTGAAAAACTGTTTTTT. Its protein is CASSRGVEKLFF.

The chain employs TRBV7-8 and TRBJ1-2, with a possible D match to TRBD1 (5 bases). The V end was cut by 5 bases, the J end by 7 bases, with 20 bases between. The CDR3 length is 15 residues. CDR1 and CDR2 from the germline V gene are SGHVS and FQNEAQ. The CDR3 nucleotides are TGTGCCAGCAGCGTAATGGACACTTACGGGGGTGGCTACACCTTC. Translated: CASSVMDTYGGGYTF.

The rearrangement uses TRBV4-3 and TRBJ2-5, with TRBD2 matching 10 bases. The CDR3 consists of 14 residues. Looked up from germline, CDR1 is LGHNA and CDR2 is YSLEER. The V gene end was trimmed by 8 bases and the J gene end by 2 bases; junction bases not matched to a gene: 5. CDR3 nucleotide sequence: TGCGCCAGCGAGCGGGGGGGGGTACAAGAGACCCAGTACTTC. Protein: CASERGGVQETQYF.

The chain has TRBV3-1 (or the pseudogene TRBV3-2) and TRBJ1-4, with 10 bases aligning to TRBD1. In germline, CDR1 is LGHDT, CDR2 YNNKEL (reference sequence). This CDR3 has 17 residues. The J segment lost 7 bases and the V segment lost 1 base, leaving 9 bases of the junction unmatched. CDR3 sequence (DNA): TGTGCCAGCAGCCAAGGTCCTATTGGGACAGGGGTTGAAAAACTGTTTTTT. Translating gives CASSQGPIGTGVEKLFF.

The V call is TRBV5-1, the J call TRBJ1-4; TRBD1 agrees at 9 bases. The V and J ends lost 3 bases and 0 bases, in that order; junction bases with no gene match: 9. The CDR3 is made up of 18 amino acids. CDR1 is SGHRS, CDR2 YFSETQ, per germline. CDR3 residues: CASSYYPRDRATNEKLFF. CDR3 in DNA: TGCGCCAGCAGCTACTACCCCCGGGACAGGGCAACTAATGAAAAACTGTTTTTT. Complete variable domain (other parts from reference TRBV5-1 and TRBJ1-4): KAGVTQTPRYLIKTRGQQVTLSCSPISGHRSVSWYQQTPGQGLQFLFEYFSETQRNKGNFPGRFSGRQFSNSRSEMNVSTLELGDSALYLCASSYYPRDRATNEKLFFGSGTQLSVL.

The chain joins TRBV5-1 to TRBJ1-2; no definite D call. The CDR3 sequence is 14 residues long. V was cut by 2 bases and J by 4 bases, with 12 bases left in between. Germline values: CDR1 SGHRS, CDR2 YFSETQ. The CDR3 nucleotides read TGCGCCAGCAGCTTATCAACTGGAGTCTATGGCTACACCTTC. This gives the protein CASSLSTGVYGYTF.

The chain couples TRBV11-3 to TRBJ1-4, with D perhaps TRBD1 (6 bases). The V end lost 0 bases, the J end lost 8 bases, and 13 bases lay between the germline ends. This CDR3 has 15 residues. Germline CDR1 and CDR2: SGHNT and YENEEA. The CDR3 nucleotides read TGTGCCAGCAGCTTAGATGACAGGACGAGGGAAAAACTGTTTTTT. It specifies CASSLDDRTREKLFF.

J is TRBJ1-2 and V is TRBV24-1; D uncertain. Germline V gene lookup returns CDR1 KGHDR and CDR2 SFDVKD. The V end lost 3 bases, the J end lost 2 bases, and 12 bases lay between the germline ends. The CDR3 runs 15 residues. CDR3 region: CATSDPQTENYGYTF. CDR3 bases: TGTGCCACCAGTGATCCCCAAACGGAGAACTATGGCTACACCTTC.

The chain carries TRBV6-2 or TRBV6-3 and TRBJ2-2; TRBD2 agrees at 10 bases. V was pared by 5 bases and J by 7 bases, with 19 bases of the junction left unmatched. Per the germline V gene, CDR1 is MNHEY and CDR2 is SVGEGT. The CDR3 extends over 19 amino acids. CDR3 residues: CASSPPPSEAGGLGGELFF. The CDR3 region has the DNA TGTGCCAGCAGTCCCCCCCCGTCAGAAGCGGGGGGGCTGGGCGGGGAGCTGTTTTTT.

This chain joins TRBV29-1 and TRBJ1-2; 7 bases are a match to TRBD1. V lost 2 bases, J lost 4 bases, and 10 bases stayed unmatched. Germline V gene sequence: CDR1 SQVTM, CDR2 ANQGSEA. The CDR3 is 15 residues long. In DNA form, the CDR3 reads TGCAGCGTTGAACTTCCCCGACAGGGAAGCTATGGCTACACCTTC. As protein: CSVELPRQGSYGYTF. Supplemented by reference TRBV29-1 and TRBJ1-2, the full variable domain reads SAVISQKPSRDICQRGTSLTIQCQVDSQVTMMFWYRQQPGQSLTLIATANQGSEATYESGFVIDKFPISRPNLTFSTLTVSNMSPEDSSIYLCSVELPRQGSYGYTFGSGTRLTVV.